This entry lists 21 T cell receptor beta chains sequenced from one sample in a study of blood T cell repertoires in COVID-19. Profiled with immunoSEQ multiplex PCR; TCRdb holds only in-frame clones, not every one. This sample has 200,000 to 250,000 clones, with roughly 90% found just once. Material for sequencing was PBMCs or T cells enriched from blood (not recorded which). These receptors originate from a young man with acute COVID-19.

The chain links TRBV11-3 to TRBJ2-1, with unresolved D. V shed 0 bases and J shed 7 bases, with 7 bases lying between them. The CDR3 runs to 13 residues. Germline loops: CDR1 SGHNT, CDR2 YENEEA. In DNA form, the CDR3 reads TGTGCCAGCAGCTTAGACCTCCCTAATGAGCAGTTCTTC. Residues: CASSLDLPNEQFF.

The V and J genes are TRBV19 and TRBJ2-3; the D gene is possibly TRBD1 (6 bases). Germline V gene data show CDR1 as LNHDA and CDR2 as SQIVND (reference sequence). V lost 1 base and J lost 0, with 11 bases in between. CDR3 length: 16 residues. This CDR3 is CASSIVWGLSTDTQYF. CDR3 in DNA: TGTGCCAGTAGTATAGTTTGGGGGCTAAGCACAGATACGCAGTATTTT.

This sequence joins TRBV15 and TRBJ2-3, with D perhaps matching TRBD1 (5 bases). V lost 0 bases, J lost 1 base, and 11 bases lay in between. Germline lookup yields CDR1 LNHNV and CDR2 YYDKDF (reference sequence). This CDR3 spans 16 amino acids. CDR3 coding DNA: TGTGCCACCAGCAGAGAGAAGGGGCGCGGCACAGATACGCAGTATTTT. It yields the protein CATSREKGRGTDTQYF.

The chain links TRBV28 to TRBJ2-1; 7 bases map to TRBD2. Germline trimming cut 10 bases from V and 1 base from J; bases unmatched to any gene: 10. CDR1 is MDHEN and CDR2 is SYDVKM in the germline V gene. This CDR3 spans 15 amino acids. This chain's CDR3 is CATTPAGSSYNEQFF. CDR3 nucleotides: TGTGCCACCACGCCAGCGGGGTCATCCTACAATGAGCAGTTCTTC.

The CDR3 protein is CATSRDRDSLNTEAFF. The CDR3 region has the DNA TGTGCCACCAGCAGAGATAGAGACAGCCTGAACACTGAAGCTTTCTTT. The rearrangement uses TRBV15 and TRBJ1-1, with D possibly TRBD1 on 5 matching bases. CDR3 length: 16 residues. Germline lookup yields CDR1 LNHNV and CDR2 YYDKDF (reference sequence). With 0 bases removed from V and 0 bases from J, the gap between germline ends came to 11 bases.

This clone was counted a single time. V gene TRBV6-5 combines with J gene TRBJ2-5; no clear D. The length of the CDR3 is 14 residues. Germline CDR1 reads MNHEY; CDR2 reads SVGAGI. Trimming took 7 bases from V and 0 from J, leaving 12 bases between them. The CDR3 DNA reads TGTGCCAGCAAACAGTACCCGTACCAAGAGACCCAGTACTTC. Translated, it gives CASKQYPYQETQYF.

This clone was counted a few times. The gene calls are TRBV28 and TRBJ1-5; TRBD1 matches 8 bases. There are 15 residues in the CDR3. Unmatched junction bases numbered 7, after V lost 7 bases and J lost 2 bases. CDR1 and CDR2 from the germline V gene are MDHEN and SYDVKM. The CDR3 nucleotides are TGTGCCAGCATCAGCGGACAGGGCGGCAATCAGCCCCAGCATTTT. This encodes CASISGQGGNQPQHF. The variable domain in full, completed from reference TRBV28 and TRBJ1-5, reads DVKVTQSSRYLVKRTGEKVFLECVQDMDHENMFWYRQDPGLGLRLIYFSYDVKMKEKGDIPEGYSVSREKKERFSLILESASTNQTSMYLCASISGQGGNQPQHFGDGTRLSIL.

The chain is built from TRBV7-9 and TRBJ2-2, with TRBD1 matching 7 bases. The trim removed 5 bases at V and 3 bases at J, leaving 6 bases unmatched. Per the germline V gene, CDR1 is SEHNR and CDR2 is FQNEAQ (reference sequence). The CDR3 loop spans 15 amino acids. The CDR3 nucleotides read TGTGCCAGCAGCCTCCGGGACAGCTACACCGGGGAGCTGTTTTTT. It is translated as CASSLRDSYTGELFF.

This rearrangement joins TRBV24-1 to TRBJ2-3, with D possibly being TRBD2 (6 bases). This CDR3 is 17 amino acids long. Germline lookup yields CDR1 KGHDR and CDR2 SFDVKD. V shed 4 bases and J shed 2 bases, with 18 bases lying between them. The CDR3 DNA reads as TGTGCCACCAGTGACCCGAGACGGCGGGACTCCACAGATACGCAGTATTTT. It is translated as CATSDPRRRDSTDTQYF.

This rearrangement joins TRBV6-6 to TRBJ2-7; no firm D call. The CDR3 has 16 residues. CDR1 is MNHNY, CDR2 SVGAGI, per germline (reference sequence). Trimming pared 0 bases from V and 2 bases from J, leaving 14 bases between. The CDR3 nucleotides read TGTGCCAGCAGTTACTCGAACGTGCAGGCTACCTACGAGCAGTACTTC. Translating gives CASSYSNVQATYEQYF.

The chain employs TRBV5-4 and TRBJ2-3; 14 bases map to TRBD2. CDR3 length equals 17 residues. Trimming removed 7 bases from V and 3 bases from J; junction bases left unmatched: 10. Germline assignment: CDR1 SGHNT and CDR2 YYREEE (reference sequence). CDR3 loop: CASPGTSGSTWTDTQYF. The CDR3 DNA reads as TGTGCCAGCCCCGGGACTAGCGGGAGCACCTGGACAGATACGCAGTATTTT. The entire variable domain, with the rest obtained from reference TRBV5-4 and TRBJ2-3, is as follows: ETGVTQSPTHLIKTRGQQVTLRCSSQSGHNTVSWYQQALGQGPQFIFQYYREEENGRGNFPPRFSGLQFPNYSSELNVNALELDDSALYLCASPGTSGSTWTDTQYFGPGTRLTVL.

This chain links TRBV12-3 or TRBV12-4 with TRBJ2-6; D remains ambiguous. The CDR3 is 12 residues long. Trimming left V 8 bases short and J 3 bases short, with 5 bases between. CDR3 amino acids: CASLNGANVLTF. The CDR3 bases are TGTGCCAGCTTAAATGGGGCCAACGTCCTGACTTTC.

This chain uses TRBV4-1 with TRBJ2-5; the D is unclear. There are 15 residues in the CDR3. Trimming left V 1 base short and J 5 bases short, with 14 bases between. Germline V gene sequence: CDR1 MGHRA, CDR2 YSYEKL. CDR3 sequence (DNA): TGCGCCAGCAGCCAAGTTGGTCTGAGGCAGGAGACCCAGTACTTC. Translating gives CASSQVGLRQETQYF.

The chain is built from TRBV7-6 and TRBJ1-5; 7 nucleotides align to TRBD1. V lost 1 base and J lost 5; bases outside the gene matches: 11. This CDR3 is 17 amino acids long. Germline CDR1 is SGHVS and CDR2 is FNYEAQ. The CDR3 sequence is CASSLDLRGQSYQPQHF. The CDR3 DNA reads as TGTGCCAGCAGCTTAGACCTTAGGGGACAGAGCTATCAGCCCCAGCATTTT.

This chain links TRBV29-1 with TRBJ2-3; TRBD2 agrees at 11 bases. V lost 7 bases and J lost 1; bases outside the gene matches: 7. This CDR3 spans 15 amino acids. Looked up from germline, CDR1 is SQVTM and CDR2 is ANQGSEA. The CDR3 loop is CSGSTSGSGTDTQYF. The CDR3 nucleotides read TGCAGCGGTTCTACTAGCGGGAGTGGCACAGATACGCAGTATTTT.

The rearrangement joins TRBV14 to TRBJ2-7; D is perhaps TRBD2 (6 bases). CDR1 is SGHDN, CDR2 FVKESK, per germline. CDR3 length: 16 amino acids. Trimming pared 3 bases from V and 4 bases from J, leaving 19 bases between. The CDR3 DNA is TGTGCCAGCAGCCAGGAACGGGACTCACCGGGTTACGAGCAGTACTTC. Translated, it gives CASSQERDSPGYEQYF.

The CDR3 loop is CASSLTGGYYNEQFF. The DNA of the CDR3 is TGTGCCAGCAGCTTAACAGGGGGCTACTACAATGAGCAGTTCTTC. The rearrangement joins TRBV7-3 to TRBJ2-1; 7 bases map to TRBD1. Germline values: CDR1 SGHTA, CDR2 FQGTGA. Germline trimming cut 0 bases from V and 3 bases from J; bases unmatched to any gene: 2. CDR3 size: 15 residues.

V usage is TRBV28 and J usage is TRBJ2-7; a possible D gene is TRBD2 (6 bases). V was trimmed by 8 bases and J by 0 bases, leaving 17 bases between them. The CDR3 contains 15 residues. Germline-derived CDR1 and CDR2 are MDHEN and SYDVKM. CDR3: CASLGLGVHSYEQYF. The CDR3 region has the DNA TGTGCCAGCCTGGGACTCGGCGTACACTCCTACGAGCAGTACTTC. The whole variable domain, filled in from reference TRBV28 and TRBJ2-7, reads DVKVTQSSRYLVKRTGEKVFLECVQDMDHENMFWYRQDPGLGLRLIYFSYDVKMKEKGDIPEGYSVSREKKERFSLILESASTNQTSMYLCASLGLGVHSYEQYFGPGTRLTVT.

The rearrangement uses TRBV12-5 and TRBJ2-4; 7 bases agree with TRBD1. CDR1 and CDR2 from the germline V gene are LGHNT and FRNRAP. The junction had 10 bases not matched to a gene; V was cut back by 4 bases and J by 4 bases. CDR3 size: 16 residues. CDR3 in amino acids: CASGSYPGTAKNIQYF. CDR3 bases: TGTGCTAGTGGTTCCTATCCCGGGACAGCAAAAAACATTCAGTACTTC.

The chain combines TRBV24-1 with TRBJ2-3, with 7 bases fitting TRBD1. Per germline, CDR1 KGHDR and CDR2 SFDVKD. This CDR3 contains 14 residues. Germline trimming cut 5 bases from V and 5 bases from J; bases unmatched to any gene: 6. The chain's CDR3 is CATSVSNRGDTQYF. Here the CDR3 DNA reads TGTGCCACCAGTGTATCCAACAGGGGAGATACGCAGTATTTT.

The rearrangement joins TRBV30 to TRBJ1-5; D is unresolved. Trimming pared 2 bases from V and 0 bases from J, leaving 5 bases between. The germline gives CDR1 GTSNPN, CDR2 SVGIG (reference sequence). The CDR3 extends over 13 amino acids. The CDR3 DNA reads TGTGCCTGGAGTCAAAATAGCAATCAGCCCCAGCATTTT. Translating gives CAWSQNSNQPQHF.